The entry that follows covers one TCR beta chain sequence. What it recognizes is unknown. Molecular barcoding with unique molecular identifiers was used for the TCRbeta library. TCRdb analysed the PCR reads with MiXCR anew, one entry per CDR3 protein. The sample yields approximately 220,000 distinct CDR3 sequences, approximately 15% seen once. The data were obtained in a study of T-cell reconstitution after alpha-beta-depleted transplantation in children. General study results and limits: Day-60 TCRbeta diversity that was high in some patients was derived from surviving recipient T cells and thymic progenitors. The origin of alpha-beta T cells about two months after transplant was reportedly several hundred expanded graft clones. Newly generated T cells supplied most T-cell counts and diversity one year post-transplant.

Here the sequenced sample was PBMCs, mostly from graft donor cells, taken 360 days after TCRalphabeta/CD19-depleted stem cell transplant. The clonotype was recovered from a male patient under 10 years old who had a stem cell transplant for acute lymphoblastic leukemia, so the T cells may come from the graft donor.

DNA of the CDR3: TGTGCCAGCAGCCCCCGGACAGGGGGCAGGTACGAGCAGTACTTC. Translating it yields CASSPRTGGRYEQYF. V and J are TRBV4-2 and TRBJ2-7; 11 nucleotides match TRBD1. V shed 4 bases and J 4 bases; nucleotides not matched to a gene: 6. This CDR3 is 15 amino acids long. The germline V gene has CDR1 LGHNA and CDR2 YNFKEQ.